This T cell receptor (beta chain) was observed in a study of blood T cell repertoires in COVID-19. About the study: Donors in the United States, Italy and Spain gave samples during acute or convalescent COVID-19. The analysed material was cDNA or gDNA that came from T cells, B-cell-depleted T cells, or PBMCs.

Trimming removed 5 bases from V and 7 bases from J; junction bases left unmatched: 9. The V gene's germline CDR1 is SGHTA and CDR2 FQGNSA. This CDR3 spans 14 amino acids. Per the original methods: Amplification of reference gene primers was used by the study to estimate nucleated cell counts. Using immunoSEQ multiplex PCR, the repertoire was profiled, and TCRdb retains in-frame clones only, with some absent. V and J calls and clone size are given by that table; D and trimming were obtained from the DNA. The sample holds approximately 77,000 clones, 80% to 90% seen once. The origin of this receptor is a woman aged 60 to 75 with acute or convalescent COVID-19. The chain is built from TRBV7-2 and TRBJ1-2, with 8 nucleotides matching TRBD1. The sequencing sample was made of peripheral blood. This chain's CDR3 is CASSTDRGPFGYTF. Here the CDR3 DNA reads TGTGCCAGCAGCACAGACAGGGGCCCCTTTGGCTACACCTTC.